Following are 22 T cell receptor beta chains from one sample sequenced in a study of T cell repertoires in cytomegalovirus infection. MiXCR, applied by TCRdb to the reads, yields one record per CDR3 protein. This table has around 300,000 distinct CDR3 sequences, 8% to 10% appearing once. Sequences were obtained from PBMCs. The receptors here all came from a human donor in good health (CMV status not recorded). Some clones in this sample may be carry-over from other donors' samples.

In this sample, this clonotype turned up many times. The V gene is TRBV7-2, the J gene TRBJ2-3, with unresolved D. The germline CDR1 and CDR2 sequences are SGHTA and FQGNSA. V was pared by 2 bases and J by 6 bases, with 12 bases between. This CDR3 is 14 amino acids long. The CDR3 sequence is CASSLTRLPDTQYF. Here the CDR3 DNA reads TGTGCCAGCAGCTTAACCAGACTGCCTGATACGCAGTATTTT. The full variable domain, with the rest looked up from reference TRBV7-2 and TRBJ2-3, is GAGVSQSPSNKVTEKGKDVELRCDPISGHTALYWYRQSLGQGLEFLIYFQGNSAPDKSGLPSDRFSAERTGGSVSTLTIQRTQQEDSAVYLCASSLTRLPDTQYFGPGTRLTVL.

The CDR3 protein is CASSYSESYNEQFF. The CDR3 DNA reads as TGTGCCAGCAGTTACTCTGAGTCCTACAATGAGCAGTTCTTC. The gene calls are TRBV6-2 or TRBV6-3 and TRBJ2-1; D gene uncertain. The V gene lost 0 bases and the J gene lost 1 base, with 4 bases spanning the gap. The germline gives CDR1 MNHEY, CDR2 SVGEGT. There are 14 residues in the CDR3.

In its sample, this clonotype was seen a few times. The chain carries TRBV6-5 and TRBJ2-6; D not resolved. V lost 2 bases and J lost 2, with 7 bases in between. From germline, CDR1 is MNHEY and CDR2 SVGAGI. CDR3 length: 15 residues. CDR3 region: CASSYGSPGANVLTF. The CDR3 DNA sequence: TGTGCCAGCAGTTACGGTTCCCCTGGGGCCAACGTCCTGACTTTC.

This clonotype was seen ten or more times. The V and J genes are TRBV6-6 and TRBJ1-6, with D possibly being TRBD1 (5 bases). Trimming removed 2 bases at V and 0 bases at J, with 14 bases between. The CDR3 contains 18 residues. Germline CDR1 reads MNHNY; CDR2 reads SVGAGI (reference sequence). DNA for the CDR3: TGTGCCAGCAGTTACGAGGGACGGATGAGCTCCTATAATTCACCCCTCCACTTT. Amino acid sequence: CASSYEGRMSSYNSPLHF.

This clonotype was seen a few times. The V and J genes are TRBV20-1 and TRBJ2-4, with TRBD1 matching over 7 bases. CDR3 length equals 14 residues. Germline V gene data show CDR1 as DFQATT and CDR2 as SNEGSKA (reference sequence). The J segment lost 0 bases and the V segment lost 4 bases, leaving 3 bases of the junction unmatched. The CDR3 DNA sequence: TGCAGTGCTACCCGGGACAGAGCCAAAAACATTCAGTACTTC. Translated, it gives CSATRDRAKNIQYF.

This clonotype was counted ten times or more. CDR3 loop: CASSGDSLSSYEQYF. CDR3 nucleotides: TGTGCCAGCAGTGGAGACAGCCTTAGCTCCTACGAGCAGTACTTC. The V and J genes are TRBV12-3 or TRBV12-4 and TRBJ2-7, with D perhaps TRBD1 (5 bases). The CDR3 spans 15 residues. V lost 5 bases to trimming and J lost 0 bases, with 14 bases between them.

This clonotype was counted ten times or more. This sequence joins TRBV10-3 and TRBJ1-1, with 9 bases identical to TRBD1. V was pared by 5 bases and J by 3 bases, with 4 bases of the junction left unmatched. The CDR3 totals 14 residues. In germline, CDR1 is ENHRY, CDR2 SYGVKD. CDR3 sequence: CAISQRTGDTEAFF. The CDR3 DNA follows: TGTGCCATCAGTCAACGGACAGGGGACACTGAAGCTTTCTTT.

The chain recombines TRBV7-9 with TRBJ2-7; D is possibly TRBD2 (6 bases). V lost 5 bases to trimming and J lost 4 bases, with 9 bases between them. Per germline, CDR1 SEHNR and CDR2 FQNEAQ (reference sequence). CDR3 length: 12 amino acids. CDR3 loop: CASSRGEYEQYF. Written as DNA, the CDR3 is TGTGCCAGCAGCCGCGGGGAGTACGAGCAGTACTTC.

The CDR3 bases are TGTGCCAGCAGCCCGCGGGACAGGGGGCGTGAAAAACTGTTTTTT. The encoded protein is CASSPRDRGREKLFF. The J gene is TRBJ1-4, the V gene TRBV7-9; 12 nucleotides align to TRBD1. V trimming: 5 bases; J trimming: 7 bases; junction bases outside the gene matches: 5. The CDR3 spans 15 residues. The germline V gene encodes CDR1 SEHNR and CDR2 FQNEAQ (reference sequence).

The chain carries TRBV27 and TRBJ2-7; the match to TRBD2 covers 8 bases. CDR3 length equals 16 residues. Germline V gives CDR1 MNHEY, CDR2 SMNVEV (reference sequence). V was pared by 9 bases and J by 1 base, with 14 bases of the junction left unmatched. This CDR3 is CASKSFSSGPSYEQYF. DNA for the CDR3: TGTGCCAGTAAAAGTTTCTCTAGCGGGCCGTCCTACGAGCAGTACTTC.

Details on this clonotype: A much larger clone lies one base from this, so it may be a read error. The rearrangement links TRBV7-2 to TRBJ2-7, with D possibly being TRBD1 or TRBD2 (5 bases each). This CDR3 region has 14 residues. Germline V gene lookup returns CDR1 SGHTA and CDR2 FQGNSA. The DNA of the CDR3 is TGTGTCAGCAGCTTAGGGGCACTAGTCTACGAGCAGTACTTC. Its protein is CVSSLGALVYEQYF. The full variable domain, rest sourced from reference TRBV7-2 and TRBJ2-7, is GAGVSQSPSNKVTEKGKDVELRCDPISGHTALYWYRQSLGQGLEFLIYFQGNSAPDKSGLPSDRFSAERTGGSVSTLTIQRTQQEDSAVYLCVSSLGALVYEQYFGPGTRLTVT.

The table lists this clonotype with many counts. V and J are TRBV7-9 and TRBJ2-1; 7 positions agree with TRBD2. The V segment lost 5 bases and the J segment 3 bases; nucleotides outside the gene matches: 16. The CDR3 totals 18 residues. CDR1 is SEHNR and CDR2 is FQNEAQ in the germline V gene (reference sequence). CDR3 sequence: CASSPRTRLANIYNEQFF. Here the CDR3 DNA reads TGTGCCAGCAGCCCGAGGACTAGGCTAGCGAACATCTACAATGAGCAGTTCTTC.

Ten or more counts support this clonotype. The J gene is TRBJ2-3, the V gene TRBV7-2; TRBD2 matches at 16 bases. Trimming took 5 bases from V and 6 from J; bases not matched to a gene: 5. From germline, CDR1 is SGHTA and CDR2 FQGNSA. The CDR3 spans 16 residues. The CDR3 region has the DNA TGTGCCAGCAGCATCCCGGGACTAGCGGGGGGGGATACGCAGTATTTT. Translation gives CASSIPGLAGGDTQYF.

This clonotype was counted a few times. The genes are TRBV28 and TRBJ1-2; D call uncertain. Trimming took 3 bases from V and 6 from J, leaving 11 bases between them. This CDR3 comprises 13 residues. Germline values: CDR1 MDHEN, CDR2 SYDVKM. The CDR3 region has the DNA TGTGCCAGCAGTTTGGGCAACCCGAATGGCTACACCTTC. Protein sequence: CASSLGNPNGYTF.

On this clonotype itself: This sequence may be a read error, since a much larger clone differs from it by one base. The CDR3 sequence is CASSLSQFYKNIQYF. For the CDR3, the DNA is TGTGCCAGCAGCTTAAGTCAGTTCTACAAAAACATTCAGTACTTC. This chain joins TRBV7-2 and TRBJ2-4; unclear D gene. The CDR3 is 15 residues long. CDR1 SGHTA and CDR2 FQGNSA come from the germline V gene. Trimming stripped 2 bases from V and 3 bases from J, with 11 bases between.

This clonotype occurred many times. The gene calls are TRBV7-2 and TRBJ1-1; D perhaps matches TRBD1 (6 bases). V lost 9 bases to trimming and J lost 1 base, with 21 bases between them. The CDR3 covers 16 residues. Germline V lookup: CDR1 SGHTA, CDR2 FQGNSA. In nucleotides, the CDR3 is TGTGCCAGTAACAAGATGGGGGGACAAAAGAACACTGAAGCTTTCTTT. This gives the protein CASNKMGGQKNTEAFF.

This clonotype was recorded many times. CDR3 DNA: TGTGCCAGCAGTTACCTCCGAACTAGCGGGTACTACGAGCAGTACTTC. Its translation: CASSYLRTSGYYEQYF. The chain recombines TRBV6-2 or TRBV6-3 with TRBJ2-7, with 9 bases identical to TRBD2. In germline, CDR1 is MNHEY, CDR2 SVGEGT. The length of the CDR3 is 16 residues. Trimming at V came to 2 bases and at J to 3 bases, leaving 8 bases not matched to a gene.

This clonotype is a singleton in its sample. The CDR3 coding sequence is TGCAGTGCTAGGGGTGCGGGGGGCTCGCGGGTCCAGTACTTC. The encoded protein is CSARGAGGSRVQYF. The chain recombines TRBV20-1 with TRBJ2-5, with 8 positions matching TRBD2. CDR1 and CDR2 from the germline V gene are DFQATT and SNEGSKA (reference sequence). The CDR3 sequence is 14 residues long. V shed 3 bases, J shed 10 bases, and the junction held 13 bases outside the gene matches.

This clonotype was found a few times. The chain is built from TRBV12-3 or TRBV12-4 and TRBJ2-7; either TRBD1 or TRBD2 may fit D (6 bases each). The CDR3 totals 16 residues. Deletions cut 1 base from V and 1 base from J, with 14 bases between. CDR3 protein: CASSLETGTGSYEQYF. Written as DNA, the CDR3 is TGTGCCAGCAGTTTAGAAACAGGGACTGGATCCTACGAGCAGTACTTC.

The V call is TRBV18, the J call TRBJ1-5; TRBD1 is a possible D gene (5 bases). The CDR3 loop spans 16 amino acids. Trimming removed 3 bases at V and 5 bases at J, with 17 bases between. The germline CDR1 and CDR2 sequences are KGHSH and LQKENI. The CDR3 region has the DNA TGTGCCAGCTCACCGATGTCGGCGGTGGGGGATCAGCCCCAGCATTTT. It codes for CASSPMSAVGDQPQHF.

Only a few counts were recorded for this clonotype. This chain uses TRBV11-2 with TRBJ1-6, with D uncertain. Trimming pared 7 bases from V and 3 bases from J, leaving 13 bases between. The CDR3 has 15 amino acids. The germline V gene has CDR1 SGHAT and CDR2 FQNNGV. CDR3: CASTPRASYNSPLHF. Written as DNA, the CDR3 is TGTGCCAGCACCCCAAGGGCCAGCTATAATTCACCCCTCCACTTT.

V usage is TRBV12-3 or TRBV12-4 and J usage is TRBJ2-1; D could derive from TRBD1 or TRBD2 (5 bases each). This CDR3 has 14 amino acids. The V end lost 6 bases, the J end lost 4 bases, and 13 bases lay between the germline ends. CDR3 bases: TGTGCCAGCAGCGGGACCGGATGGTACAATGAGCAGTTCTTC. Its translation is CASSGTGWYNEQFF.